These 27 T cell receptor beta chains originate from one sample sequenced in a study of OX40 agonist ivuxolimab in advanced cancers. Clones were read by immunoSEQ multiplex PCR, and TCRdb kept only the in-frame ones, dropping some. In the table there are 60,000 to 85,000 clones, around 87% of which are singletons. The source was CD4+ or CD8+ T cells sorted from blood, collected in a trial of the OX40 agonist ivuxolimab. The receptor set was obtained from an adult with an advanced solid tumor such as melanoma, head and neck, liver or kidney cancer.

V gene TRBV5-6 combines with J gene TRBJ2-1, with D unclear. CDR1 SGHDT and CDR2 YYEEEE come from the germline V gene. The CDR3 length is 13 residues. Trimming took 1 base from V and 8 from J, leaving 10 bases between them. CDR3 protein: CASSLLRSDEQFF. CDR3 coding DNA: TGTGCCAGCAGCTTGCTACGGAGCGATGAGCAGTTCTTC. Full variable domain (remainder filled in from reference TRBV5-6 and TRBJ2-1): DAGVTQSPTHLIKTRGQQVTLRCSPKSGHDTVSWYQQALGQGPQFIFQYYEEEERQRGNFPDRFSGHQFPNYSSELNVNALLLGDSALYLCASSLLRSDEQFFGPGTRLTVL.

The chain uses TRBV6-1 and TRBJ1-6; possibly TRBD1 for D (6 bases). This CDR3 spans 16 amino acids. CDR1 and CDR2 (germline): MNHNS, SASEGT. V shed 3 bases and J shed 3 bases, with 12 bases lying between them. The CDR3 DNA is TGTGCCAGCAGTGATTTCCGACAGGACTATAATTCACCCCTCCACTTT. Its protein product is CASSDFRQDYNSPLHF.

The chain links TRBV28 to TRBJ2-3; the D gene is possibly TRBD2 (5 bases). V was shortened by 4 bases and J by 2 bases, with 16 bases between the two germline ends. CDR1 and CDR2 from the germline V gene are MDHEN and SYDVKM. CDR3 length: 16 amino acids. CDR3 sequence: CASSSPRGLTTDTQYF. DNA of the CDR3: TGTGCCAGCAGTTCCCCCCGAGGACTGACCACAGATACGCAGTATTTT.

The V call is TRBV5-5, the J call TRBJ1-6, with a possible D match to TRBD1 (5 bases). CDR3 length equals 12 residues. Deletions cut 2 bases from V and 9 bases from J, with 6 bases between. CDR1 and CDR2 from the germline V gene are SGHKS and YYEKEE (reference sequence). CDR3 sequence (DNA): TGTGCCAGCAGCTTACAGGTTTCACCCCTCCACTTT. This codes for CASSLQVSPLHF.

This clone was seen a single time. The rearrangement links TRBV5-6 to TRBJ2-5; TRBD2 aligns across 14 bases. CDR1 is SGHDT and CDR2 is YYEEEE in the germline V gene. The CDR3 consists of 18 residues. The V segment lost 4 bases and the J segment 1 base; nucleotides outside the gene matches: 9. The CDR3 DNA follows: TGTGCCAGCAGCCCCCTTGGGACTAGCGGGAGCAGCCAAGAGACCCAGTACTTC. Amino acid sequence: CASSPLGTSGSSQETQYF.

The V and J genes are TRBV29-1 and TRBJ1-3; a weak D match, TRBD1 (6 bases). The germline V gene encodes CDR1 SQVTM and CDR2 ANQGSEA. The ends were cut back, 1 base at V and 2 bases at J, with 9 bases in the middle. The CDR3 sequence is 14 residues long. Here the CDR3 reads CSVEGGLTGNTIYF. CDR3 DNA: TGCAGCGTTGAAGGGGGGCTGACTGGAAACACCATATATTTT.

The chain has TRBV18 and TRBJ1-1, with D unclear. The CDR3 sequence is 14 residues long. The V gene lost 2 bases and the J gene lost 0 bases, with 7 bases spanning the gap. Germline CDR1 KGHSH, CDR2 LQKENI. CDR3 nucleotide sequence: TGTGCCAGCTCACCAACTAACATGAACACTGAAGCTTTCTTT. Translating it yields CASSPTNMNTEAFF. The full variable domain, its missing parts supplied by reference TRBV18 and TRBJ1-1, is NAGVMQNPRHLVRRRGQEARLRCSPMKGHSHVYWYRQLPEEGLKFMVYLQKENIIDESGMPKERFSAEFPKEGPSILRIQQVVRGDSAAYFCASSPTNMNTEAFFGQGTRLTVV.

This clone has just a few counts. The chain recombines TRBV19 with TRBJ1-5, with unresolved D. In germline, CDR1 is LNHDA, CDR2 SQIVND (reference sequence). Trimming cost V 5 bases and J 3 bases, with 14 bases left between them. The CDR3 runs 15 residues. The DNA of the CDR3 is TGTGCCAGTAGTCCTCGGCCCATTTTCAATCAGCCCCAGCATTTT. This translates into CASSPRPIFNQPQHF.

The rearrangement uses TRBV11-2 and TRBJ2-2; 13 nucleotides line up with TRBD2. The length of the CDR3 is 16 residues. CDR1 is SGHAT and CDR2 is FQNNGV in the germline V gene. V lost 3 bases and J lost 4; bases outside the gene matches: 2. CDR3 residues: CASSFTSGRATGELFF. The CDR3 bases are TGTGCCAGCAGCTTTACTAGCGGGAGGGCCACCGGGGAGCTGTTTTTT.

This chain's CDR3 is CASSTGHLGSYEQYF. CDR3 DNA sequence: TGCGCCAGCAGCACGGGACACCTCGGCTCCTACGAGCAGTACTTC. This sequence joins TRBV5-1 and TRBJ2-7; D perhaps matches TRBD1 (6 bases). Germline V gives CDR1 SGHRS, CDR2 YFSETQ. CDR3 length: 15 residues. The ends were cut back, 4 bases at V and 0 bases at J, with 14 bases in the middle.

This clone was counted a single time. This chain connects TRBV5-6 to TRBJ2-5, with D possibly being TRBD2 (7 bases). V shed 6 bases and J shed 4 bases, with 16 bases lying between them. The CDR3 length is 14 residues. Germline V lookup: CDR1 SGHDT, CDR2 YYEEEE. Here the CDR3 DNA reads TGTGCCAGCATCCGATGGGGGGGCCGAGAGACCCAGTACTTC. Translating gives CASIRWGGRETQYF. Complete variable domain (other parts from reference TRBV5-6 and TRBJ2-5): DAGVTQSPTHLIKTRGQQVTLRCSPKSGHDTVSWYQQALGQGPQFIFQYYEEEERQRGNFPDRFSGHQFPNYSSELNVNALLLGDSALYLCASIRWGGRETQYFGPGTRLLVL.

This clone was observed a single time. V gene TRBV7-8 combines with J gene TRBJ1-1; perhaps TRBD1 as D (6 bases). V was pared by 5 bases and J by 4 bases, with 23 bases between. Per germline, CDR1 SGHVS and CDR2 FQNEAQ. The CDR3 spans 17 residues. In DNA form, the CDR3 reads TGTGCCAGCAGCACAACGAGGTCGGGGGCGATTCTCACTGAAGCTTTCTTT. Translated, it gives CASSTTRSGAILTEAFF. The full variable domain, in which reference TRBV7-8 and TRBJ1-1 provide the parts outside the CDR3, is GAGVSQSPRYKVAKRGQDVALRCDPISGHVSLFWYQQALGQGPEFLTYFQNEAQLDKSGLPSDRFFAERPEGSVSTLKIQRTQQEDSAVYLCASSTTRSGAILTEAFFGQGTRLTVV.

CDR3 residues: CASSLGQEHTEAFF. The CDR3 coding sequence is TGCGCCAGCAGCTTGGGGCAGGAACACACTGAAGCTTTCTTT. The V gene is TRBV5-1, the J gene TRBJ1-1; D not resolved. Germline V CDR1 and CDR2: SGHRS, YFSETQ. The CDR3 length is 14 residues. The germline V and J ends were trimmed by 0 bases and 3 bases, with 9 bases remaining between them.

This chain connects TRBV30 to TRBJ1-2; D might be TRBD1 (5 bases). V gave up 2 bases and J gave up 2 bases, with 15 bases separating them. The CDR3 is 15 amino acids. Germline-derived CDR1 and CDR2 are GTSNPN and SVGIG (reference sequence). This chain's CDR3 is CAWSNPGPFNYGYTF. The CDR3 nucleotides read TGTGCCTGGAGTAATCCAGGGCCATTCAACTATGGCTACACCTTC.

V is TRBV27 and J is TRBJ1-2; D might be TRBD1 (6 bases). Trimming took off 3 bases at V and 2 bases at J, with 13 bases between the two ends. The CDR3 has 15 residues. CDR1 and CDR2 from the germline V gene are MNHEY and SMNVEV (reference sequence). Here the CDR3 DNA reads TGTGCCAGCAGTTTGTCAGGGAGGGGGAACTATGGCTACACCTTC. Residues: CASSLSGRGNYGYTF.

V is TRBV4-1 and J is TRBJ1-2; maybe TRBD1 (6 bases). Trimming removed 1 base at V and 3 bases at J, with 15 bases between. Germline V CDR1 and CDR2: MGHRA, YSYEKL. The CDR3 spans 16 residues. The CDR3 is CASSQAWGAMDYGYTF. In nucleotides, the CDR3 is TGCGCCAGCAGCCAAGCATGGGGGGCGATGGACTATGGCTACACCTTC.

Written as DNA, the CDR3 is TGTGCCACCAGCAGAGTGGGGACTTACACCGGGGAGCTGTTTTTT. Its translation is CATSRVGTYTGELFF. This chain joins TRBV15 and TRBJ2-2; D is possibly TRBD2 (6 bases). Germline V lookup: CDR1 LNHNV, CDR2 YYDKDF (reference sequence). CDR3 size: 15 residues. V was shortened by 1 base and J by 3 bases, with 9 bases between the two germline ends.

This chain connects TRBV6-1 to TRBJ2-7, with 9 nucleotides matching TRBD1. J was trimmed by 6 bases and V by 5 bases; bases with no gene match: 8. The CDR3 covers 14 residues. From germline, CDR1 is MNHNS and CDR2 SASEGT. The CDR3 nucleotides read TGTGCCAGCAGTCGGGACAGGGATTCTGGCGAGCAGTACTTC. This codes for CASSRDRDSGEQYF.

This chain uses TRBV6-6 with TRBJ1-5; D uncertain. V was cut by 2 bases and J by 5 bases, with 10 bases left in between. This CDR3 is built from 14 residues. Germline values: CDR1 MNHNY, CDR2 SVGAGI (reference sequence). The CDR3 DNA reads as TGTGCCAGCAGTTACGGTTCCGTTGATCAGCCCCAGCATTTT. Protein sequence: CASSYGSVDQPQHF.

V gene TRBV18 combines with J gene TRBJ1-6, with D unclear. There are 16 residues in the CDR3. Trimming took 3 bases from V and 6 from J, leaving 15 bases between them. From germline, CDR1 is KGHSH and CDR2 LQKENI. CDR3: CASSPTVAAANSPLHF. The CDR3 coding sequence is TGTGCCAGCTCACCCACTGTGGCGGCCGCTAATTCACCCCTCCACTTT.

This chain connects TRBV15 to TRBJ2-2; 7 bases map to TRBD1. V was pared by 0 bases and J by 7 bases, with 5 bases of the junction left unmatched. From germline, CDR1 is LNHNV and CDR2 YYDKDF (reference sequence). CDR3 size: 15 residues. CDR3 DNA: TGTGCCACCAGCAGAGATAGGGACAGCCGCGGGGAGCTGTTTTTT. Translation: CATSRDRDSRGELFF.

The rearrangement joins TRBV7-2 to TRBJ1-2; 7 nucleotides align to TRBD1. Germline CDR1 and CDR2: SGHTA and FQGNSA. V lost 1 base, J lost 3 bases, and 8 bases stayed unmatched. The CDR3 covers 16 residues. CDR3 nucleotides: TGTGCCAGCAGCTTAGGTCCCAGACAGGGACACTATGGCTACACCTTC. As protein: CASSLGPRQGHYGYTF.

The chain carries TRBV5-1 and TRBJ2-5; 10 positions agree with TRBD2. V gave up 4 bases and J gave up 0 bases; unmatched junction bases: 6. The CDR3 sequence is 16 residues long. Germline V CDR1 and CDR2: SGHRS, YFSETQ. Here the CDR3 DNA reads TGCGCCAGCAGCCAGCTAGCGGGGGATAACCAAGAGACCCAGTACTTC. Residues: CASSQLAGDNQETQYF.

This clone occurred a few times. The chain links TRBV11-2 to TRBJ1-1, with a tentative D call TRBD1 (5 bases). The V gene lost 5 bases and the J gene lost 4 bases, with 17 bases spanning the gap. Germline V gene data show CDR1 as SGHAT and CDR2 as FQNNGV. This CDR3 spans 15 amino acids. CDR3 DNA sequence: TGTGCCAGCAGCCAAAGAAGGGGCCTGGGCACTGAAGCTTTCTTT. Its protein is CASSQRRGLGTEAFF.

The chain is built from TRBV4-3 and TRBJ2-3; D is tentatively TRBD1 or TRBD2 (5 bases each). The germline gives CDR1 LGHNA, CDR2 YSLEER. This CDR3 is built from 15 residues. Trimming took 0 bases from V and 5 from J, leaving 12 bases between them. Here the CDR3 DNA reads TGCGCCAGCAGCCAAGATTGGGGACGGAGAGATACGCAGTATTTT. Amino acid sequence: CASSQDWGRRDTQYF.

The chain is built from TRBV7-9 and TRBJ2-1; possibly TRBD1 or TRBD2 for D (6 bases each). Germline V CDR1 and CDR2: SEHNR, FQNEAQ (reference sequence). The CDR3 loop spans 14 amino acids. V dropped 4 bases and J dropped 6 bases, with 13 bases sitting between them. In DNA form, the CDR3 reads TGTGCCAGCAGCTCAAGAGGGGGACTCAATGAGCAGTTCTTC. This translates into CASSSRGGLNEQFF.

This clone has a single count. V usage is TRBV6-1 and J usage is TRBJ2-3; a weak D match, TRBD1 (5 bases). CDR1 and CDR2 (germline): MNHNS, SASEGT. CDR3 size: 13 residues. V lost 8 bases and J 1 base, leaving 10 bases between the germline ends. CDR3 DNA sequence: TGTGCCAGCGTTAAACAGGGCACAGATACGCAGTATTTT. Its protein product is CASVKQGTDTQYF.